These 25 T cell receptor beta chains were all obtained from the same sample, sequenced in a study of blood T cell repertoires in COVID-19. The assay was immunoSEQ multiplex PCR, and TCRdb's table has in-frame clones only and misses some. The sample includes fewer than 75,000 clones, 75% to 90% of them seen just once. Sequencing was done on a sample of peripheral blood. Source of these receptors: a man aged 50 to 60 with active COVID-19.

Concerning this clone: One end of the junction fails to match germline, which may point to a read error. The rearrangement links TRBV7-2 to TRBJ2-1; 12 bases are a match to TRBD2. Germline values: CDR1 SGHTA, CDR2 FQGNSA. CDR3 length: 14 residues. CDR3 sequence reads: CASSLAGGLREQFF. Here the CDR3 DNA reads TGTGCCAGCAGCCTAGCGGGGGGGCTCCGTGAGCAGTTCTTC. Complete variable domain (other parts from reference TRBV7-2 and TRBJ2-1): GAGVSQSPSNKVTEKGKDVELRCDPISGHTALYWYRQSLGQGLEFLIYFQGNSAPDKSGLPSDRFSAERTGGSVSTLTIQRTQQEDSAVYLCASSLAGGLREQFFGPGTRLTVL.

This rearrangement joins TRBV5-4 to TRBJ1-1; 9 nucleotides agree with TRBD1. The germline V gene has CDR1 SGHNT and CDR2 YYREEE (reference sequence). V dropped 3 bases and J dropped 4; count of bases not matched to a gene: 13. There are 17 residues in the CDR3. CDR3 sequence: CASSSDGTGLLGTEAFF. The CDR3 DNA is TGTGCCAGCAGCTCGGACGGGACAGGGTTGCTCGGCACTGAAGCTTTCTTT.

This chain connects TRBV5-6 to TRBJ2-5; tentatively, D is TRBD1 (6 bases). The germline V gene has CDR1 SGHDT and CDR2 YYEEEE. Trimming took off 2 bases at V and 1 base at J, with 9 bases between the two ends. CDR3 length: 14 amino acids. This CDR3 is CASSFTDSQETQYF. The CDR3 DNA is TGTGCCAGCAGCTTTACGGACAGCCAAGAGACCCAGTACTTC.

The V gene is TRBV4-1, the J gene TRBJ1-5; D remains ambiguous. With 2 bases removed from V and 6 bases from J, the gap between germline ends came to 17 bases. The CDR3 runs 16 residues. CDR1 and CDR2 from the germline V gene are MGHRA and YSYEKL. In DNA, the CDR3 is TGCGCCAGCAGCCAATCCATGGTAGGAGTGGGTCAGCCCCAGCATTTT. This translates into CASSQSMVGVGQPQHF.

This sequence joins TRBV27 and TRBJ2-5; TRBD1 matches 8 bases. Germline CDR1 is MNHEY and CDR2 is SMNVEV (reference sequence). With 5 bases clipped from V and 5 bases from J, the junction kept 4 bases outside the gene matches. The CDR3 totals 13 residues. The CDR3 nucleotides are TGTGCCAGCAGTCCTCGACAGGGGGAGACCCAGTACTTC. Residues: CASSPRQGETQYF.

The V and J genes are TRBV7-2 and TRBJ1-4; 7 bases line up with TRBD1. Unmatched junction bases numbered 10, after V lost 5 bases and J lost 4 bases. Germline values: CDR1 SGHTA, CDR2 FQGNSA. The CDR3 has 16 residues. This CDR3 is CASSATFGTVNEKLFF. The CDR3 nucleotides read TGTGCCAGCAGCGCCACCTTCGGGACAGTTAATGAAAAACTGTTTTTT.

The V call is TRBV27, the J call TRBJ2-7, with 9 bases identical to TRBD1. The J segment lost 1 base and the V segment lost 0 bases, leaving 1 base of the junction unmatched. CDR1 is MNHEY and CDR2 is SMNVEV in the germline V gene (reference sequence). The CDR3 has 15 amino acids. CDR3 DNA: TGTGCCAGCAGTTTATCGACAGGGGGGTCCTACGAGCAGTACTTC. Translated: CASSLSTGGSYEQYF.

This sequence joins TRBV3-1 (or the pseudogene TRBV3-2) and TRBJ1-5; D might be TRBD1 (6 bases). The CDR3 runs 13 residues. V lost 5 bases and J lost 3, with 8 bases in between. Germline V lookup: CDR1 LGHDT, CDR2 YNNKEL (reference sequence). CDR3 bases: TGTGCCAGCAGCGGACAGTACAATCAGCCCCAGCATTTT. Translation gives CASSGQYNQPQHF.

This chain connects TRBV9 to TRBJ2-3; 13 nucleotides line up with TRBD2. This CDR3 is 18 amino acids long. Germline CDR1 SGDLS, CDR2 YYNGEE. V shed 0 bases, J shed 0 bases, and the junction held 4 bases outside the gene matches. DNA for the CDR3: TGTGCCAGCAGCGTAGCAACTAGCGGGGGGGTCAGCACAGATACGCAGTATTTT. This sequence encodes CASSVATSGGVSTDTQYF. The complete variable domain, with remaining parts taken from reference TRBV9 and TRBJ2-3, reads DSGVTQTPKHLITATGQRVTLRCSPRSGDLSVYWYQQSLDQGLQFLIQYYNGEERAKGNILERFSAQQFPDLHSELNLSSLELGDSALYFCASSVATSGGVSTDTQYFGPGTRLTVL.

This chain connects TRBV4-3 to TRBJ2-7; 9 bases are a match to TRBD2. V shed 8 bases and J 4 bases; nucleotides not matched to a gene: 12. The germline gives CDR1 LGHNA, CDR2 YSLEER. The CDR3 contains 15 residues. The CDR3 DNA reads as TGCGCCAGCCAAACGAACCTAGCGGGACCTTACGAGCAGTACTTC. This gives the protein CASQTNLAGPYEQYF.

The rearrangement links TRBV5-1 to TRBJ2-5; weak D call: TRBD2 (6 bases). Germline CDR1 reads SGHRS; CDR2 reads YFSETQ. V was trimmed by 2 bases and J by 5 bases, leaving 16 bases between them. The length of the CDR3 is 15 residues. The CDR3 DNA is TGCGCCAGCAGCTTCGCCGGGACGGGGGAGGAGACCCAGTACTTC. Amino acid sequence: CASSFAGTGEETQYF. The full variable domain, completed using reference TRBV5-1 and TRBJ2-5, is KAGVTQTPRYLIKTRGQQVTLSCSPISGHRSVSWYQQTPGQGLQFLFEYFSETQRNKGNFPGRFSGRQFSNSRSEMNVSTLELGDSALYLCASSFAGTGEETQYFGPGTRLLVL.

The chain carries TRBV6-5 and TRBJ2-7; D perhaps matches TRBD2 (7 bases). V lost 5 bases and J 2 bases, leaving 10 bases between the germline ends. CDR3 length: 13 residues. In germline, CDR1 is MNHEY, CDR2 SVGAGI. The CDR3 sequence is CASSRGGTYEQYF. The CDR3 DNA reads as TGTGCCAGCAGTAGGGGGGGCACCTACGAGCAGTACTTC.

The chain uses TRBV5-1 and TRBJ1-2; D remains unclear. The CDR3 loop spans 14 amino acids. Germline lookup yields CDR1 SGHRS and CDR2 YFSETQ. V lost 5 bases and J lost 3, with 14 bases in between. The CDR3 DNA is TGCGCCAGCAGAGAGGCGGCAAGCGACTATGGCTACACCTTC. The encoded protein is CASREAASDYGYTF.

The rearrangement uses TRBV7-8 and TRBJ1-1; no firm D call. CDR1 SGHVS and CDR2 FQNEAQ come from the germline V gene. Trimming left V 5 bases short and J 8 bases short, with 15 bases between. The length of the CDR3 is 13 residues. The CDR3 spells CASSPATWSEAFF. CDR3 bases: TGTGCCAGCAGCCCAGCGACTTGGTCCGAAGCTTTCTTT.

This sequence joins TRBV6-5 and TRBJ1-1, with D perhaps TRBD1 (5 bases). Deletions cut 1 base from V and 5 bases from J, with 14 bases between. The CDR3 is 15 amino acids. Germline loops: CDR1 MNHEY, CDR2 SVGAGI. CDR3 DNA sequence: TGTGCCAGCAGTTACTGGGGGGGAAGGAGGACTGAAGCTTTCTTT. Translating gives CASSYWGGRRTEAFF.

This clone has a single count. V gene TRBV11-2 combines with J gene TRBJ2-1, with D possibly TRBD2 on 5 matching bases. Trimming removed 5 bases at V and 4 bases at J, with 18 bases between. CDR1 is SGHAT, CDR2 FQNNGV, per germline. The CDR3 covers 16 residues. The CDR3 here is CASSQSAELTYNEQFF. The CDR3 coding sequence is TGTGCCAGCAGCCAATCAGCGGAGCTAACATACAATGAGCAGTTCTTC. Using reference TRBV11-2 and TRBJ2-1 for the parts outside the CDR3, the full variable domain is EAGVAQSPRYKIIEKRQSVAFWCNPISGHATLYWYQQILGQGPKLLIQFQNNGVVDDSQLPKDRFSAERLKGVDSTLKIQPAKLEDSAVYLCASSQSAELTYNEQFFGPGTRLTVL.

This clone was seen only once. The chain couples TRBV6-5 to TRBJ2-3, with D unresolved. The CDR3 length is 12 residues. CDR1 is MNHEY and CDR2 is SVGAGI in the germline V gene. The V end was cut by 4 bases, the J end by 6 bases, with 8 bases between. The CDR3 spells CASSSAGDTQYF. CDR3 nucleotide sequence: TGTGCCAGCAGTTCCGCCGGTGATACGCAGTATTTT.

This clone was recorded many times. The chain uses TRBV7-2 and TRBJ1-1; tentative D call: TRBD1 (5 bases). CDR1 and CDR2 from the germline V gene are SGHTA and FQGNSA. The CDR3 totals 18 residues. Trimming cost V 1 base and J 1 base, with 19 bases left between them. CDR3 protein: CASSLVLRQGGWNTEAFF. In nucleotides, the CDR3 is TGTGCCAGCAGCTTAGTACTACGGCAGGGAGGTTGGAACACTGAAGCTTTCTTT.

The V and J genes are TRBV6-2 or TRBV6-3 and TRBJ1-1; a possible D gene is TRBD1 (6 bases). Germline CDR1 MNHEY, CDR2 SVGEGT. V dropped 0 bases and J dropped 0 bases, with 11 bases sitting between them. The CDR3 contains 16 residues. As DNA, the CDR3 is TGTGCCAGCAGTTACTCTCACAGGGCCATGAACACTGAAGCTTTCTTT. As protein: CASSYSHRAMNTEAFF.

This clone was recorded once. V is TRBV5-4 and J is TRBJ1-1, with D possibly being TRBD1 (6 bases). Trimming took off 3 bases at V and 4 bases at J, with 22 bases between the two ends. This CDR3 has 17 amino acids. Germline CDR1 SGHNT, CDR2 YYREEE (reference sequence). DNA of the CDR3: TGTGCCAGCAGCTCACCCTTAGGGGGGGCTAGTAGCACTGAAGCTTTCTTT. It translates to CASSSPLGGASSTEAFF.

Here the CDR3 DNA reads TGTGCCAGCAGCAGGTTCGGGACAGGGACCTCCGGGGAGCTGTTTTTT. It encodes CASSRFGTGTSGELFF. This chain links TRBV11-3 with TRBJ2-2, with TRBD1 identical over 9 bases. Germline CDR1 and CDR2: SGHNT and YENEEA. The CDR3 consists of 16 residues. V lost 5 bases, J lost 6 bases, and 10 bases stayed unmatched. The full variable domain, rest sourced from reference TRBV11-3 and TRBJ2-2, is EAGVVQSPRYKIIEKKQPVAFWCNPISGHNTLYWYLQNLGQGPELLIRYENEEAVDDSQLPKDRFSAERLKGVDSTLKIQPAELGDSAVYLCASSRFGTGTSGELFFGEGSRLTVL.

The rearrangement links TRBV9 to TRBJ2-3; D call uncertain. Germline V gives CDR1 SGDLS, CDR2 YYNGEE. The CDR3 has 12 residues. Trimming took off 7 bases at V and 0 bases at J, with 6 bases between the two ends. In DNA form, the CDR3 reads TGTGCCAGCTCACAGAGCACAGATACGCAGTATTTT. This gives the protein CASSQSTDTQYF.

The chain employs TRBV5-4 and TRBJ2-2; 8 nucleotides line up with TRBD1. The CDR3 has 17 residues. In germline, CDR1 is SGHNT, CDR2 YYREEE (reference sequence). V was pared by 4 bases and J by 6 bases, with 14 bases of the junction left unmatched. CDR3 sequence: CASSQGRQGLGAGELFF. CDR3 nucleotides: TGTGCCAGCAGCCAGGGCCGACAGGGGCTGGGGGCCGGGGAGCTGTTTTTT. The full variable domain, rest sourced from reference TRBV5-4 and TRBJ2-2, is ETGVTQSPTHLIKTRGQQVTLRCSSQSGHNTVSWYQQALGQGPQFIFQYYREEENGRGNFPPRFSGLQFPNYSSELNVNALELDDSALYLCASSQGRQGLGAGELFFGEGSRLTVL.

This chain uses TRBV9 with TRBJ1-1; 9 nucleotides match TRBD1. This CDR3 spans 14 amino acids. Germline assignment: CDR1 SGDLS and CDR2 YYNGEE. After removal of 2 bases from V and 4 bases from J, the junction contained 3 bases not matched to a gene. The DNA of the CDR3 is TGTGCCAGCAGCGTCAGACAGGGGGGCACTGAAGCTTTCTTT. The encoded protein is CASSVRQGGTEAFF. The whole variable domain, remainder taken from reference TRBV9 and TRBJ1-1, is DSGVTQTPKHLITATGQRVTLRCSPRSGDLSVYWYQQSLDQGLQFLIQYYNGEERAKGNILERFSAQQFPDLHSELNLSSLELGDSALYFCASSVRQGGTEAFFGQGTRLTVV.

The J gene is TRBJ1-2, the V gene TRBV18; perhaps TRBD1 as D (6 bases). This CDR3 has 14 residues. V lost 3 bases to trimming and J lost 6 bases, with 14 bases between them. Per the germline V gene, CDR1 is KGHSH and CDR2 is LQKENI. The CDR3 DNA follows: TGTGCCAGCTCACCGTCAACAGGGATGGATGGCTACACCTTC. Its translation: CASSPSTGMDGYTF.